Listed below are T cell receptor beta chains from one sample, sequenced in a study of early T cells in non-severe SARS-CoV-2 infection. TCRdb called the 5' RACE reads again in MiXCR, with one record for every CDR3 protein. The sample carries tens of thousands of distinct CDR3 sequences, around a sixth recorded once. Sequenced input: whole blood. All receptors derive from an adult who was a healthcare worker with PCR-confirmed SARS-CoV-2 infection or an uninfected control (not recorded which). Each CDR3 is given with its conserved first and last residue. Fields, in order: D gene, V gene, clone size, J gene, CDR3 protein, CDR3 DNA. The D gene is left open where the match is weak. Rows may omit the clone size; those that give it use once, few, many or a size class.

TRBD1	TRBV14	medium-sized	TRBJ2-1	CASSQGAPGQNRNEQFF	TGTGCCAGCAGCCAAGGGGCACCGGGACAGAACAGAAATGAGCAGTTCTTC
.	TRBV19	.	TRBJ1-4	CASSIRGNEKLFF	TGTGCCAGTAGTATTAGGGGGAACGAAAAACTGTTTTTT
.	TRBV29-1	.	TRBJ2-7	CSVEDPRGTPYEQYF	TGCAGCGTTGAAGATCCCCGCGGAACCCCCTACGAGCAGTACTTC
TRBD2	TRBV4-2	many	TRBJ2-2	CASSQDGLAGQNTGELFF	TGTGCCAGCAGCCAAGATGGACTAGCGGGACAGAACACCGGGGAGCTGTTTTTT
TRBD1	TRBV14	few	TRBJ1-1	CASSFLDRARGTEAFF	TGTGCCAGCAGCTTCCTCGACAGGGCGAGAGGCACTGAAGCTTTCTTT
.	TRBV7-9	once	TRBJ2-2	CASSPRGRSDTGELFF	TGTGCCAGCAGCCCGCGGGGACGTTCGGACACCGGGGAGCTGTTTTTT
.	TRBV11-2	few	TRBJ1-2	CASRPLDRDYGYTF	TGTGCCAGCAGACCTCTGGACAGAGACTATGGCTACACCTTC
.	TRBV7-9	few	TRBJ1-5	CASSLASRGQPQHF	TGTGCCAGCAGCTTAGCTTCGAGGGGTCAGCCCCAGCATTTT
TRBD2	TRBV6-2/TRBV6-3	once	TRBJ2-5	CASSYVSGGPGRETQYF	TGTGCCAGCAGTTACGTGAGCGGGGGGCCCGGGAGAGAGACCCAGTACTTC
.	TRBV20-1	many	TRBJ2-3	CSARALWERSTDTQYF	TGCAGTGCTAGGGCCTTGTGGGAGAGGAGCACAGATACGCAGTATTTT
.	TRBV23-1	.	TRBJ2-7	CASSQSPPAWWGPGLHEQYF	TGCGCCAGCAGTCAATCCCCTCCCGCCTGGTGGGGGCCTGGACTCCACGAGCAGTACTTC
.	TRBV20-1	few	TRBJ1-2	CRGSDGNDYGYTF	TGCAGGGGGAGTGATGGGAACGACTATGGCTACACCTTC
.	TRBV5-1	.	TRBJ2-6	CASSGTGGYSSGANVLTF	TGCGCCAGCAGCGGAACGGGGGGCTACAGCTCTGGGGCCAACGTCCTGACTTTC
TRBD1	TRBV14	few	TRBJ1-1	CASSQGGDRAWNTEAFF	TGTGCCAGCAGCCAAGGAGGGGACAGGGCCTGGAACACTGAAGCTTTCTTT
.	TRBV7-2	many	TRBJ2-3	CASSPWASTDTQYF	TGTGCCAGCAGCCCTTGGGCCAGCACAGATACGCAGTATTTT
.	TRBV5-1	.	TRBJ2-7	CASSFRPTPYEQYF	TGCGCCAGCAGCTTTAGGCCAACCCCTTACGAGCAGTACTTC
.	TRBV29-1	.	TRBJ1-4	CSVESNGGGKLFF	TGCAGCGTTGAATCTAACGGGGGAGGAAAACTGTTTTTT
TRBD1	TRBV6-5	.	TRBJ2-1	CASSPLGTGPYNEQFF	TGTGCCAGCAGCCCCCTAGGGACAGGTCCCTACAATGAGCAGTTCTTC
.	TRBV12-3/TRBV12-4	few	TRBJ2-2	CASSQDREGGELFF	TGTGCCAGCAGTCAGGACAGGGAGGGCGGGGAGCTGTTTTTT
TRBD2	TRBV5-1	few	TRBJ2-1	CASSQGLAMSSYNEQFF	TGCGCCAGCAGCCAGGGACTAGCGATGAGCTCCTACAATGAGCAGTTCTTC
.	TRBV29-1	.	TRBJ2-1	CSVSPVINEQFF	TGCAGCGTTTCCCCCGTGATAAATGAGCAGTTCTTC
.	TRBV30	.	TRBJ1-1	CAWSRGRYTEAFF	TGTGCCTGGTCCCGGGGTCGATACACTGAAGCTTTCTTT
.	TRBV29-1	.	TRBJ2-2	CSVVTGVNTGELFF	TGCAGCGTTGTCACCGGGGTGAACACCGGGGAGCTGTTTTTT
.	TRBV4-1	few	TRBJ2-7	CASSVTRGADYEQYF	TGCGCCAGCAGCGTCACACGAGGGGCAGACTACGAGCAGTACTTC
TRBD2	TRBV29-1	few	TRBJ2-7	CSARTSGKDEQYF	TGCAGCGCCCGGACTAGCGGGAAGGACGAGCAGTACTTC
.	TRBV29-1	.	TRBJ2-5	CSVGWLAGETQYF	TGCAGCGTTGGTTGGCTAGCTGGAGAGACCCAGTACTTC
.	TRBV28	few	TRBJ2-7	CASSFVRPEQYF	TGTGCCAGCAGTTTCGTAAGGCCCGAGCAGTACTTC
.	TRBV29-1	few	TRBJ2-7	CSVDGLLEGSYEQYF	TGCAGCGTTGATGGCCTTTTGGAGGGGTCCTACGAGCAGTACTTC